This entry is about one T cell receptor beta chain. The antigen is unknown. This entry belongs to a study of cytomegalovirus exposure and HLA in healthy donors. Study conclusions and caveats: By HLA locus, TCR association rates varied in a later analysis, with DRB1 showing the most and HLA-C the fewest.

It was with 60 Vbeta and 13 Jbeta primers that the PCR ran. The assay was immunoSEQ multiplex PCR, and TCRdb's table has in-frame clones only and misses some. Seen in this sample are 200,000 or so clones; the ten most common clones hold 1.1%. With 4 bases removed from V and 3 bases from J, the gap between germline ends came to 13 bases. This CDR3 is 14 amino acids long. Germline-derived CDR1 and CDR2 are SGHNT and YENEEA. The chain links TRBV11-3 to TRBJ2-7; D is unclear. This sequence was found in a girl aged 2-10 years in good health and CMV-seropositive. The source material was PBMCs. The CDR3 region is CASSSPTDHYEQYF. The CDR3 DNA reads TGTGCCAGCAGCTCCCCCACAGACCACTACGAGCAGTACTTC.